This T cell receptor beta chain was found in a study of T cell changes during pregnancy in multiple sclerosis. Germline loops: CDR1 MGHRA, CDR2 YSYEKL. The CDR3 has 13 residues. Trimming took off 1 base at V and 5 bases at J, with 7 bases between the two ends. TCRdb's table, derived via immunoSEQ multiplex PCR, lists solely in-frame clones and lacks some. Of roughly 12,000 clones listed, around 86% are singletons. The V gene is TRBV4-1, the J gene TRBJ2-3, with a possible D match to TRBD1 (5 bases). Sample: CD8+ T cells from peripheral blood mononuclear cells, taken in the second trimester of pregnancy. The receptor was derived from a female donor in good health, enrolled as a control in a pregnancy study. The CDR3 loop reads CASSQGRGDTQYF. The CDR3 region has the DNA TGCGCCAGCAGCCAAGGAAGGGGAGATACGCAGTATTTT.